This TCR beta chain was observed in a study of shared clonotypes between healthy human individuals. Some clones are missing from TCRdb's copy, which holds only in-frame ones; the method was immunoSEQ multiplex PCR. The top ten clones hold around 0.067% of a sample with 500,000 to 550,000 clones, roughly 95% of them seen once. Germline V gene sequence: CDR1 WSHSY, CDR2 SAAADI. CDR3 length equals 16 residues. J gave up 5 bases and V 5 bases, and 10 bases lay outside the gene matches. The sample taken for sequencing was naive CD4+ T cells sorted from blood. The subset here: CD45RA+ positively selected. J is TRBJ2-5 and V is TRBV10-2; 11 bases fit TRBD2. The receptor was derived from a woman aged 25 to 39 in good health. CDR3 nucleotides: TGCGCCAGCAGTCCCAGGACTAGCGGGTTTGGGGAGACCCAGTACTTC. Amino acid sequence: CASSPRTSGFGETQYF.